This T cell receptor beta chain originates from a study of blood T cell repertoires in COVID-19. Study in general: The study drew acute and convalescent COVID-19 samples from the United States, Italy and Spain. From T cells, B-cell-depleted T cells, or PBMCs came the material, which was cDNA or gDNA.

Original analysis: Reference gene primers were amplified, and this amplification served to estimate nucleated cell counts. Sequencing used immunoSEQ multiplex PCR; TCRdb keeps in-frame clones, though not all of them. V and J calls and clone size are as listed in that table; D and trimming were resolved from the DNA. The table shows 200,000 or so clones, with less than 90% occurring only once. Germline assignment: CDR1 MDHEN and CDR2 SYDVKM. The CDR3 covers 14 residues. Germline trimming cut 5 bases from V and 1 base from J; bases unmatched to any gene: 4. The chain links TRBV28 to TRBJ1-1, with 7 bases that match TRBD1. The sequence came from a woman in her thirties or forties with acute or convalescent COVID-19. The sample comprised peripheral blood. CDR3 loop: CASSPGQTNTEAFF. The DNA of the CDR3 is TGTGCCAGCAGTCCGGGACAGACGAACACTGAAGCTTTCTTT. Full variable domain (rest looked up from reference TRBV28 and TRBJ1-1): DVKVTQSSRYLVKRTGEKVFLECVQDMDHENMFWYRQDPGLGLRLIYFSYDVKMKEKGDIPEGYSVSREKKERFSLILESASTNQTSMYLCASSPGQTNTEAFFGQGTRLTVV.